The present T cell receptor (beta chain) was sequenced within a study of OX40 agonist ivuxolimab in advanced cancers. The wider study: Dose-escalation patients' cancers were hepatocellular carcinoma, melanoma, renal cell or head and neck cancer. Two cutaneous melanoma patients and one hepatocellular carcinoma patient, three in all, had partial responses. Study-wide results and limits: CD4+ and CD8+ blood T cells expanded clonally by week 6 at 0.1 to 3.0 mg/kg.

Collection of blood occurred at baseline, at cycle 4 day 1, and at cycle 7 day 1. Some clones are missing from TCRdb's copy, which holds only in-frame ones; the method was immunoSEQ multiplex PCR. The data hold about 40,000 clones, with approximately 78% observed a single time. The CDR3 has 14 residues. V was cut by 2 bases and J by 4 bases, with 12 bases left in between. The V gene's germline CDR1 is SGHTS and CDR2 YDEGEE. This clone was detected once. Its specificity is unknown. This TCR came from an adult with an advanced solid tumor such as melanoma, head and neck, liver or kidney cancer. The sequencing here drew on CD4+ or CD8+ T cells sorted from blood, taken in a trial of the OX40 agonist ivuxolimab. This rearrangement joins TRBV5-8 to TRBJ1-2; D might be TRBD1 (6 bases). CDR3 sequence reads: CASSFTTGRYGYTF. In DNA, the CDR3 is TGTGCCAGCAGCTTTACAACAGGGCGCTATGGCTACACCTTC. The full variable domain, completed using reference TRBV5-8 and TRBJ1-2, is EAGVTQSPTHLIKTRGQQATLRCSPISGHTSVYWYQQALGLGLQFLLWYDEGEERNRGNFPPRFSGRQFPNYSSELNVNALELEDSALYLCASSFTTGRYGYTFGSGTRLTVV.